This TCR beta chain was identified in a study of blood T cell repertoires in COVID-19. Across the study: Sources were T cells, B-cell-depleted T cells, or PBMCs; the material itself was cDNA or gDNA.

Original data processing: Reference gene primer amplification gave nucleated cell count estimates. The data were produced by immunoSEQ multiplex PCR, yet TCRdb's version contains in-frame clones alone and is incomplete. That table supplies the V and J calls and clone size; D and trimming were determined from the DNA. This table has 400,000 or so clones, 85% to 90% appearing once. This CDR3 is built from 13 residues. Trimming removed 0 bases at V and 6 bases at J, with 12 bases between. CDR1 is SQVTM, CDR2 ANQGSEA, per germline. Input material: peripheral blood. This TCR was recovered from a young man with COVID-19, enrolled during active disease. This chain joins TRBV29-1 and TRBJ2-7, with no clear D. CDR3 region: CSVEDRNSLEQYF. The CDR3 DNA reads TGCAGCGTTGAAGATCGTAACAGCCTCGAGCAGTACTTC.